The 9 T cell receptor beta chains below were found in one sample sequenced in a study of CD8+CD57+ T cells in acquired aplastic anemia. TCR beta VDJ and CDR3 profiles were obtained from a genomic DNA template. TCRdb re-called the reads with MiXCR, one entry per CDR3 protein. The data hold 260,000 or so distinct CDR3 sequences, with approximately 50% observed a single time. All patients picked for sequencing had shown, by flow cytometry, an expansion of CD8+CD57+ cells. The sample consisted of sorted CD4+, CD8+, or CD8+CD57+ T cells (not recorded which) from PBMCs. These receptors all come from a human donor with aplastic anemia.

This clonotype was detected many times. The chain has TRBV15 and TRBJ2-4; no clear D gene. The CDR3 loop spans 15 amino acids. Germline CDR1 and CDR2: LNHNV and YYDKDF (reference sequence). The V gene lost 0 bases and the J gene lost 7 bases, with 13 bases spanning the gap. The CDR3 region is CATSRDLTRTNIQYF. The CDR3 nucleotides are TGTGCCACCAGCAGAGATCTGACCCGCACTAACATTCAGTACTTC.

V usage is TRBV11-2 and J usage is TRBJ2-7, with D tentatively TRBD1 or TRBD2 (5 bases each). The germline V gene has CDR1 SGHAT and CDR2 FQNNGV. This CDR3 comprises 13 residues. Trimming removed 5 bases from V and 6 bases from J, with 14 bases in between. Here the CDR3 DNA reads TGTGCCAGCAGCCCGACAGATACTAGCGAGCAGTACTTC. Protein: CASSPTDTSEQYF.

This rearrangement joins TRBV19 to TRBJ1-3; D is possibly TRBD1 (5 bases). V lost 5 bases and J lost 6, with 14 bases in between. CDR3 length equals 14 residues. From germline, CDR1 is LNHDA and CDR2 SQIVND (reference sequence). The CDR3 coding sequence is TGTGCCAGTAGTGTTACAGGTACCGAAAACACCATATATTTT. Its translation: CASSVTGTENTIYF.

The chain recombines TRBV7-6 with TRBJ1-4; D is unresolved. V was pared by 1 base and J by 13 bases, with 13 bases between. The germline gives CDR1 SGHVS, CDR2 FNYEAQ. The CDR3 covers 13 residues. The CDR3 spells CASSLGWAVRLFF. The CDR3 DNA reads TGTGCCAGCAGCTTAGGTTGGGCAGTGCGACTGTTTTTT.

This sequence joins TRBV4-1 and TRBJ1-5; no clear D. The V and J ends lost 0 bases and 9 bases respectively, with 6 bases between them. The CDR3 consists of 12 residues. The V gene's germline CDR1 is MGHRA and CDR2 YSYEKL. The CDR3 DNA reads as TGCGCCAGCAGCCAAGAGGAGGTGCCCCAGCATTTT. Protein: CASSQEEVPQHF.

A note on this clonotype: Lacking the conserved final phenylalanine or tryptophan, this CDR3 likely reflects a read error. The chain carries TRBV10-2 and TRBJ1-6, with unresolved D. The CDR3 has 16 amino acids. Germline V gene lookup returns CDR1 WSHSY and CDR2 SAAADI. For the CDR3, the DNA is TGTGCCAGCAGTGAGTCATTGACAACGGTGATACCACCCCTCCACTCT. Translating it yields CASSESLTTVIPPLHS.

The chain links TRBV20-1 to TRBJ2-7; 13 positions agree with TRBD2. The length of the CDR3 is 18 residues. With V trimmed by 0 bases and J by 2 bases, 10 bases remained unmatched. Germline CDR1 is DFQATT and CDR2 is SNEGSKA (reference sequence). The CDR3 nucleotides read TGCAGTGCTAGAGACCCCTCGACTAGCGGGGGGTTCCCCTACGAGCAGTACTTC. Amino acid sequence: CSARDPSTSGGFPYEQYF.

This clonotype was detected many times. The chain has TRBV24-1 and TRBJ2-5; D perhaps matches TRBD2 (5 bases). Deletions cut 6 bases from V and 4 bases from J, with 17 bases between. The CDR3 has 15 residues. The germline V gene encodes CDR1 KGHDR and CDR2 SFDVKD. The CDR3: CATSPGTSEGETQYF. CDR3 nucleotide sequence: TGTGCCACCAGTCCAGGAACTTCCGAGGGAGAGACCCAGTACTTC.

This clonotype has only a few counts. This chain links TRBV19 with TRBJ1-4, with 8 bases fitting TRBD1. The CDR3 is 16 residues long. The V and J ends lost 4 bases and 4 bases, in that order; junction bases with no gene match: 8. Germline lookup yields CDR1 LNHDA and CDR2 SQIVND (reference sequence). This CDR3 reads CASSKPQGALNEKLFF. The CDR3 nucleotides are TGTGCCAGTAGTAAACCTCAGGGGGCGCTTAATGAAAAACTGTTTTTT. Full variable domain (outside the CDR3, taken from reference TRBV19 and TRBJ1-4): DGGITQSPKYLFRKEGQNVTLSCEQNLNHDAMYWYRQDPGQGLRLIYYSQIVNDFQKGDIAEGYSVSREKKESFPLTVTSAQKNPTAFYLCASSKPQGALNEKLFFGSGTQLSVL.